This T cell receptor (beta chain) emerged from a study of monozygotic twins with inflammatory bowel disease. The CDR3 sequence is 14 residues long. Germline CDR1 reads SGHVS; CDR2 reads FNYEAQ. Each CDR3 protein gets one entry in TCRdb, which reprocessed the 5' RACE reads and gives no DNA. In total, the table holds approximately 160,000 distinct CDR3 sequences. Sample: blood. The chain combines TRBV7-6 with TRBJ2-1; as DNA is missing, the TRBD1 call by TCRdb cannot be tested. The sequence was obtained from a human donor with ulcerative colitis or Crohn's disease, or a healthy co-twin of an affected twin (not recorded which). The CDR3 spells CASSRTVSYNEQFF.